This entry lists 25 T cell receptor beta chains sequenced from one sample in a study of glioma-infiltrating T cells. Using RNA template, CDR3s of TCR alpha and beta were amplified with iRepertoire arm-PCR. TCRdb reprocessed the multiplex PCR reads with MiXCR, giving one entry per CDR3 protein. In the table there are about 4,000 distinct CDR3 sequences, roughly 28% of which are singletons. The sequencing input was glioma tissue, nonneoplastic brain tissue, or PBMCs (not recorded which). These receptors were taken from a human donor with low-grade glioma or glioblastoma, undergoing nonglioma brain surgery, or in good health (not recorded which).

This clonotype was recorded a few times. J is TRBJ2-3 and V is TRBV5-1; D might be TRBD1 or TRBD2, each matching 6 bases. This CDR3 is built from 15 residues. Per germline, CDR1 SGHRS and CDR2 YFSETQ. V was trimmed by 1 base and J by 2 bases, leaving 11 bases between them. The CDR3 loop reads CASSLSGANTDTQYF. In DNA, the CDR3 is TGCGCCAGCAGCTTGTCGGGGGCCAACACAGATACGCAGTATTTT.

This clonotype was observed a single time. Being one base from a much bigger clone, this may be a read error. The rearrangement uses TRBV4-2 and TRBJ1-1; tentatively, D is TRBD1 (6 bases). The length of the CDR3 is 15 residues. CDR1 and CDR2 (germline): LGHNA, YNFKEQ. The CDR3 DNA reads TGTGCCAGCAGCCAAGACGCAGGGAGGGACACTGAAGCTTCCTTT. Translating it yields CASSQDAGRDTEASF.

By sample fraction, this clonotype is medium-sized (0.01 to 0.1%). The gene calls are TRBV20-1 and TRBJ2-7; D is perhaps TRBD2 (5 bases). The V end was cut by 0 bases, the J end by 3 bases, with 12 bases between. This CDR3 spans 14 amino acids. Per germline, CDR1 DFQATT and CDR2 SNEGSKA (reference sequence). The CDR3 sequence: CSARDPAEDYEQYF. Here the CDR3 DNA reads TGCAGTGCTAGAGACCCAGCGGAAGACTACGAGCAGTACTTC.

This clonotype was seen many times. The V and J genes are TRBV7-3 and TRBJ2-7; 10 bases match TRBD1. Looked up from germline, CDR1 is SGHTA and CDR2 is FQGTGA. V dropped 4 bases and J dropped 6; count of bases not matched to a gene: 9. CDR3 size: 15 residues. The CDR3 is CASSSFDRGRFEQYF. The CDR3 bases are TGTGCCAGCAGCTCCTTCGACAGGGGGCGGTTCGAGCAGTACTTC.

In its sample, this clonotype is medium-sized. The chain combines TRBV6-2 or TRBV6-3 with TRBJ2-1, with 10 bases that match TRBD2. CDR1 is MNHEY, CDR2 SVGEGT, per germline. V was clipped by 2 bases and J by 5 bases; unmatched bases: 12. There are 18 residues in the CDR3. This chain's CDR3 is CASSYTSPLAGANNEQFF. DNA of the CDR3: TGTGCCAGCAGTTACACCTCCCCTCTAGCGGGGGCCAACAATGAGCAGTTCTTC.

Judged by abundance, this clonotype is large. The chain links TRBV20-1 to TRBJ2-3; tentative D call: TRBD2 (5 bases). Germline assignment: CDR1 DFQATT and CDR2 SNEGSKA (reference sequence). Trimming stripped 0 bases from V and 5 bases from J, with 12 bases between. This CDR3 is built from 14 residues. CDR3 residues: CSARDGRGRDTQYF. The CDR3 DNA reads TGCAGTGCTAGAGATGGACGGGGTCGAGATACGCAGTATTTT.

CDR3 in amino acids: CASGEGGVLNTEAFF. In DNA form, the CDR3 reads TGTGCCAGCGGGGAAGGGGGCGTGTTAAACACTGAAGCTTTCTTT. The rearrangement uses TRBV9 and TRBJ1-1, with 7 bases aligning to TRBD1. Germline lookup yields CDR1 SGDLS and CDR2 YYNGEE. Losses at the gene ends were 7 bases for V and 2 bases for J; bases not matched to a gene: 11. The CDR3 spans 15 residues.

Within the sample, this clonotype is medium-sized. The chain joins TRBV6-1 to TRBJ2-5, with D possibly matching TRBD2 (6 bases). The length of the CDR3 is 15 residues. Germline-derived CDR1 and CDR2 are MNHNS and SASEGT. Trimming removed 6 bases at V and 2 bases at J, with 16 bases between. The CDR3 sequence: CASRATGTGQETQYF. The CDR3 nucleotides read TGTGCCAGCAGGGCCACCGGGACTGGACAAGAGACCCAGTACTTC.

The table lists this clonotype with a few counts. The chain has TRBV5-6 and TRBJ1-5; D gene unclear. Trimming removed 4 bases at V and 0 bases at J, with 11 bases between. Germline V lookup: CDR1 SGHDT, CDR2 YYEEEE. The CDR3 is 15 amino acids. CDR3 in DNA: TGTGCCAGCAGCCCCCGGGGATATAGCAATCAGCCCCAGCATTTT. Its protein is CASSPRGYSNQPQHF. Full variable domain (rest looked up from reference TRBV5-6 and TRBJ1-5): DAGVTQSPTHLIKTRGQQVTLRCSPKSGHDTVSWYQQALGQGPQFIFQYYEEEERQRGNFPDRFSGHQFPNYSSELNVNALLLGDSALYLCASSPRGYSNQPQHFGDGTRLSIL.

By share of the sample, this clonotype is medium-sized. The gene calls are TRBV20-1 and TRBJ2-3; maybe TRBD2 (6 bases). There are 13 residues in the CDR3. Trimming took 6 bases from V and 4 from J, leaving 14 bases between them. Germline CDR1 is DFQATT and CDR2 is SNEGSKA (reference sequence). The CDR3 DNA reads TGCAGTGCCTCCGGGAGTTGGGCAGATACGCAGTATTTT. It specifies CSASGSWADTQYF.

Worth noting for this clonotype: A read error may be the cause here, since a much bigger clone is one base away. This rearrangement joins TRBV15 to TRBJ2-5, with 10 bases aligning to TRBD2. J lost 1 base, V lost 4 bases, and 12 bases had no gene match. Germline V gene sequence: CDR1 LNHNV, CDR2 YYDKDF (reference sequence). The length of the CDR3 is 18 residues. The CDR3 nucleotides read TGTGCCACCAGCAAACCGAGGAAGGCTAGCGGGGGCCAAGAGACCCAGTACTTC. Translation gives CATSKPRKASGGQETQYF.

This clonotype has ten or more counts. The gene calls are TRBV20-1 and TRBJ1-1, with TRBD1 as a possible D gene (6 bases). Germline CDR1 is DFQATT and CDR2 is SNEGSKA (reference sequence). CDR3 length: 11 residues. Trimming removed 6 bases at V and 11 bases at J, with 16 bases between. The CDR3 nucleotides are TGCAGTGCCCCTAGGGGGGGGGAGGCTTTCTTT. Translated, it gives CSAPRGGEAFF.

By sample fraction, this clonotype is medium-sized. The chain uses TRBV27 and TRBJ1-5; D unresolved. The germline V and J ends were trimmed by 0 bases and 0 bases, with 6 bases remaining between them. Germline V gene data show CDR1 as MNHEY and CDR2 as SMNVEV (reference sequence). The CDR3 consists of 15 residues. The DNA of the CDR3 is TGTGCCAGCAGTTTATCGGGCACTAGCAATCAGCCCCAGCATTTT. Its protein is CASSLSGTSNQPQHF.

The gene calls are TRBV5-1 and TRBJ1-2, with TRBD1 identical over 7 bases. In germline, CDR1 is SGHRS, CDR2 YFSETQ. Unmatched junction bases numbered 14, after V lost 4 bases and J lost 8 bases. The CDR3 has 15 residues. DNA of the CDR3: TGCGCCAGCAGCGGCAGCCCGGACAGGTTTGGCGGCTACACCTTC. This encodes CASSGSPDRFGGYTF.

The chain carries TRBV6-1 and TRBJ2-5; 10 bases are shared with TRBD2. The CDR3 spans 16 residues. Losses at the gene ends were 3 bases for V and 2 bases for J; bases not matched to a gene: 6. The V gene's germline CDR1 is MNHNS and CDR2 SASEGT. The CDR3 sequence is CASSDRLAGAQETQYF. The CDR3 DNA sequence: TGTGCCAGCAGTGACAGGCTAGCGGGGGCGCAAGAGACCCAGTACTTC.

Judged by abundance, this clonotype is large. V is TRBV20-1 and J is TRBJ2-6; D uncertain. CDR1 and CDR2 from the germline V gene are DFQATT and SNEGSKA (reference sequence). Deletions cut 3 bases from V and 0 bases from J, with 12 bases between. CDR3 size: 16 residues. The CDR3 DNA sequence: TGCAGTGCTAGGTTTGCGGAGAACTCTGGGGCCAACGTCCTGACTTTC. Translated, it gives CSARFAENSGANVLTF.

This clonotype was seen repeatedly, ten times or more. The CDR3 DNA is TGTGCCAGCAGTGAAAAAAGGGGAGCCTACAATGAGCAGTTCTTC. Encoded protein: CASSEKRGAYNEQFF. This chain connects TRBV2 to TRBJ2-1; the D gene could be TRBD1 or TRBD2 (5 bases each). The CDR3 spans 15 residues. Per germline, CDR1 SNHLY and CDR2 FYNNEI. The V end was cut by 2 bases, the J end by 2 bases, with 10 bases between.

In its sample, this clonotype is medium-sized. V usage is TRBV4-1 and J usage is TRBJ1-5, with D hard to call. CDR3 length: 15 amino acids. V shed 1 base and J shed 5 bases, with 12 bases lying between them. Germline V lookup: CDR1 MGHRA, CDR2 YSYEKL. The CDR3 region is CASSQAPNAHQPQHF. Here the CDR3 DNA reads TGCGCCAGCAGCCAAGCACCAAATGCGCATCAGCCCCAGCATTTT.

As to this clonotype: One junction end does not reproduce the germline sequence, and a read error may be involved. The gene calls are TRBV6-6 and TRBJ2-1; tentatively, D is TRBD2 (5 bases). Looked up from germline, CDR1 is MNHNY and CDR2 is SVGAGI (reference sequence). The length of the CDR3 is 13 residues. DNA of the CDR3: TGTGCCGGCAGTTACTCATGGAGGAATGAGCAGTTCTTC. Its protein product is CAGSYSWRNEQFF.

V usage is TRBV5-1 and J usage is TRBJ2-2; 13 nucleotides match TRBD2. The CDR3 extends over 17 amino acids. The J segment lost 4 bases and the V segment lost 5 bases, leaving 8 bases of the junction unmatched. Germline CDR1 reads SGHRS; CDR2 reads YFSETQ. The CDR3 sequence: CASRRLAGGPPTGELFF. As DNA, the CDR3 is TGCGCCAGCAGGCGACTAGCGGGGGGACCCCCCACCGGGGAGCTGTTTTTT.

In its sample, this clonotype ranks as large (0.1 to 1%). The chain uses TRBV6-1 and TRBJ1-6; D not resolved. CDR1 is MNHNS, CDR2 SASEGT, per germline. The CDR3 contains 13 residues. V shed 2 bases and J shed 5 bases, with 4 bases lying between them. CDR3 residues: CASSEWNNSPLHF. The CDR3 DNA sequence: TGTGCCAGCAGTGAATGGAATAATTCACCCCTCCACTTT.

This chain connects TRBV11-2 to TRBJ2-3, with a weak D call TRBD2 (5 bases). From germline, CDR1 is SGHAT and CDR2 FQNNGV. V was cut by 5 bases and J by 14 bases, with 23 bases left in between. The CDR3 length is 14 residues. The CDR3 here is CASSLGLRTDTRYF. The CDR3, as DNA: TGTGCCAGCAGCCTTGGACTCCGCACAGATACGAGGTATTTT. Together with reference TRBV11-2 and TRBJ2-3, the CDR3 gives the full variable domain: EAGVAQSPRYKIIEKRQSVAFWCNPISGHATLYWYQQILGQGPKLLIQFQNNGVVDDSQLPKDRFSAERLKGVDSTLKIQPAKLEDSAVYLCASSLGLRTDTRYFGPGTRLTVL.

Comment on this clonotype: Given a much more abundant clone one base away, this may be a read error. The rearrangement joins TRBV18 to TRBJ1-1; the D gene is possibly TRBD1 (6 bases). In germline, CDR1 is KGHSH, CDR2 LQKENI. The CDR3 sequence is 16 residues long. CDR3 protein: CAGSPEGQPTPTEAFF. The CDR3 bases are TGTGCCGGCTCACCCGAAGGACAGCCTACTCCGACTGAAGCTTTCTTT.

The sample holds many counts of this clonotype. One junction end does not reproduce the germline sequence, and a read error may be involved. The chain carries TRBV7-7 and TRBJ1-5, with D unresolved. This CDR3 comprises 17 residues. The germline CDR1 and CDR2 sequences are SSHAT and FNYEAQ (reference sequence). The CDR3 DNA follows: TGTGCTAGCAGAACGACACCGCTCCTCGGCCTCAATCAGCCCCAGCATTTT. Translation: CASRTTPLLGLNQPQHF.

Notes on this clonotype: This may arise from a read error, as a much more abundant clone is one base away. Lacking the conserved final phenylalanine or tryptophan, this CDR3 likely reflects a read error. The rearrangement uses TRBV19 and TRBJ1-2, with no clear D. Trimming removed 3 bases at V and 2 bases at J, with 13 bases between. The germline gives CDR1 LNHDA, CDR2 SQIVND (reference sequence). This CDR3 is 15 amino acids long. CDR3 loop: CASSMAMEINYGYTL. The CDR3 DNA sequence: TGTGCCAGTAGTATGGCGATGGAAATAAACTATGGCTACACCCTC.